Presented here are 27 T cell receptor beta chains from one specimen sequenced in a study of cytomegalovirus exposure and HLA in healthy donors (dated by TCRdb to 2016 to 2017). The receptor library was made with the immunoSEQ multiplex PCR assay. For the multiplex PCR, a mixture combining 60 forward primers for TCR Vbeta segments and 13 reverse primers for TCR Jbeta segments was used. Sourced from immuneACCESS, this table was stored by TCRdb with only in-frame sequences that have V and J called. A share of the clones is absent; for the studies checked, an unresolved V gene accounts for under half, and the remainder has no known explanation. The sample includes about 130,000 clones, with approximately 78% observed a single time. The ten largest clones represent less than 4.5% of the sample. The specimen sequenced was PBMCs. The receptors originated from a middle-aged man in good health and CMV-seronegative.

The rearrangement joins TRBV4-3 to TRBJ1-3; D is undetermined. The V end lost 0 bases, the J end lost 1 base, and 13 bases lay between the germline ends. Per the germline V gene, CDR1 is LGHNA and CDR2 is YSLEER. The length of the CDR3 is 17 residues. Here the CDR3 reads CASSQEFEGRSGNTIYF. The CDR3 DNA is TGCGCCAGCAGCCAAGAATTTGAGGGAAGGTCTGGAAACACCATATATTTT.

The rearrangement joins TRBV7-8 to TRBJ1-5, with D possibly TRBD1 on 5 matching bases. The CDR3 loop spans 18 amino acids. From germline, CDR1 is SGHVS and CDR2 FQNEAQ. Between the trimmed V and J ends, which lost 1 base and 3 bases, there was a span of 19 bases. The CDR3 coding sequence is TGTGCCAGCAGCTTAGTCCGTGTGGGGCTGACCCCCAATCAGCCCCAGCATTTT. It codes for CASSLVRVGLTPNQPQHF. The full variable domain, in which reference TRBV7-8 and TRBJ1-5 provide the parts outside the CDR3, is GAGVSQSPRYKVAKRGQDVALRCDPISGHVSLFWYQQALGQGPEFLTYFQNEAQLDKSGLPSDRFFAERPEGSVSTLKIQRTQQEDSAVYLCASSLVRVGLTPNQPQHFGDGTRLSIL.

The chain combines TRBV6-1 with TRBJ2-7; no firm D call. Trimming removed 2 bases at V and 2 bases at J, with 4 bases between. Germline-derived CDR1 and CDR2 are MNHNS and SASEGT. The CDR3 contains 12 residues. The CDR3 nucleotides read TGTGCCAGCAGTGAAACAGCCTACGAGCAGTACTTC. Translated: CASSETAYEQYF.

This CDR3 is CASSLAVGTGQPQHF. The CDR3 bases are TGCGCCAGCAGCTTGGCCGTAGGGACTGGGCAGCCCCAGCATTTT. The V call is TRBV5-1, the J call TRBJ1-5; tentative D call: TRBD1 (5 bases). Germline V gene lookup returns CDR1 SGHRS and CDR2 YFSETQ. This CDR3 is 15 amino acids long. With 0 bases removed from V and 7 bases from J, the gap between germline ends came to 14 bases.

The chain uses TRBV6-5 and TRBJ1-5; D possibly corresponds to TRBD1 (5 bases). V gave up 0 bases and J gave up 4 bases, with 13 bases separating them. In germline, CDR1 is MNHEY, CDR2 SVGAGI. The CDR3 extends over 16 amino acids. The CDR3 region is CASSYSSAGINQPQHF. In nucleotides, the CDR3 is TGTGCCAGCAGTTACTCGAGTGCAGGGATAAATCAGCCCCAGCATTTT.

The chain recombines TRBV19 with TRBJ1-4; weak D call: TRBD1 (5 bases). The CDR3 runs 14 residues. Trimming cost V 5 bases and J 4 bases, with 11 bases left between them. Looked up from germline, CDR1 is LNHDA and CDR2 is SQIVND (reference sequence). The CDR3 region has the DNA TGTGCCAGTAGTGATCGGGGGATTAATGAAAAACTGTTTTTT. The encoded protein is CASSDRGINEKLFF.

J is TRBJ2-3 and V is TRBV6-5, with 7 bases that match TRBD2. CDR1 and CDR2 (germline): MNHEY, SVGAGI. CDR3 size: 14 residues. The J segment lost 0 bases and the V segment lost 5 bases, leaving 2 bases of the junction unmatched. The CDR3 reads CASSPGGSTDTQYF. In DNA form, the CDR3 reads TGTGCCAGCAGTCCGGGGGGAAGCACAGATACGCAGTATTTT.

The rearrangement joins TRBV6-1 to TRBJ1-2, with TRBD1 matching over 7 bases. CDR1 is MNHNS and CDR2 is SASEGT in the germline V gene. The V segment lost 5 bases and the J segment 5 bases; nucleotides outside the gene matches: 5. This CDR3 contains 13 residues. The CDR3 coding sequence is TGTGCCAGCAGTACCAAGGGGGCGTATGGCTACACCTTC. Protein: CASSTKGAYGYTF.

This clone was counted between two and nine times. The CDR3 spells CASSLKYPPGQRRYEQYF. CDR3 sequence (DNA): TGTGCCAGCAGCTTGAAGTACCCCCCGGGACAGAGACGATACGAGCAGTACTTC. The rearrangement uses TRBV11-3 and TRBJ2-7; 7 positions agree with TRBD1. The CDR3 spans 18 residues. Per germline, CDR1 SGHNT and CDR2 YENEEA. Trimming removed 3 bases from V and 4 bases from J; junction bases left unmatched: 18.

The DNA of the CDR3 is TGTGCCAGCTCACCAGGTACACCGGGAAAACTGTTTTTT. This encodes CASSPGTPGKLFF. The chain carries TRBV18 and TRBJ1-4; D not certain. The V end was cut by 2 bases, the J end by 10 bases, with 11 bases between. The CDR3 covers 13 residues. From germline, CDR1 is KGHSH and CDR2 LQKENI.

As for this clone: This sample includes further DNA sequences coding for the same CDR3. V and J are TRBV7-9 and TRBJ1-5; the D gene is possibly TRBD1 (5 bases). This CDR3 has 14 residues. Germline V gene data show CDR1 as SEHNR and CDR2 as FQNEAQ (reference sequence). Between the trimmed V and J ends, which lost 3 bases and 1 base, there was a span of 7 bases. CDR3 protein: CASSLGQSNQPQHF. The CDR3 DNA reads TGTGCCAGCAGCTTGGGGCAGAGCAATCAGCCCCAGCATTTT. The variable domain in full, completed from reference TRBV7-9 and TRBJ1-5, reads DTGVSQNPRHKITKRGQNVTFRCDPISEHNRLYWYRQTLGQGPEFLTYFQNEAQLEKSRLLSDRFSAERPKGSFSTLEIQRTEQGDSAMYLCASSLGQSNQPQHFGDGTRLSIL.

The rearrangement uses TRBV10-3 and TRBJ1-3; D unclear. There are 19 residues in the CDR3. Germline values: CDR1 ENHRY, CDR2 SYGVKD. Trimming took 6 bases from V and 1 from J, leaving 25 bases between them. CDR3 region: CAIRTAGIPALGSGNTIYF. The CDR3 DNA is TGTGCCATCAGAACGGCCGGGATCCCCGCTTTAGGGTCTGGAAACACCATATATTTT.

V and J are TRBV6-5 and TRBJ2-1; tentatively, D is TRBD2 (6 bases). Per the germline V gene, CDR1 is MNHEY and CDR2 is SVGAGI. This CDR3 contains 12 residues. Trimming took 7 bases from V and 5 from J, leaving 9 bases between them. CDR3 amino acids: CASIGGDNEQFF. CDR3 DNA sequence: TGTGCCAGCATAGGAGGGGACAATGAGCAGTTCTTC.

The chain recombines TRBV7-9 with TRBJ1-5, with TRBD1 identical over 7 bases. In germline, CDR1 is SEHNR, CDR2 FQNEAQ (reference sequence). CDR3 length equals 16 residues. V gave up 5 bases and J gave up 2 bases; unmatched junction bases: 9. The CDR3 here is CASSQGQEVGNQPQHF. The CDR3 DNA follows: TGTGCCAGCAGCCAAGGACAGGAGGTGGGCAATCAGCCCCAGCATTTT.

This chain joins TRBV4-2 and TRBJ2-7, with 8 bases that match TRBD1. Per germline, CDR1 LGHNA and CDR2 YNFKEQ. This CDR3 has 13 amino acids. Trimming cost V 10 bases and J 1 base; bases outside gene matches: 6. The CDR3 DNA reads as TGTGCCACCCAGGGGGCGCGGTCCTACGAGCAGTACTTC. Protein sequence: CATQGARSYEQYF.

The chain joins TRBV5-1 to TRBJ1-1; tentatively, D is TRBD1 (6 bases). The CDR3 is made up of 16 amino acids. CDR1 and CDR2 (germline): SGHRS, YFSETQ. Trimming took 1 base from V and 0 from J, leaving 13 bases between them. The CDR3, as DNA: TGCGCCAGCAGCTTGCTCGTCAGGGGTATGAACACTGAAGCTTTCTTT. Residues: CASSLLVRGMNTEAFF.

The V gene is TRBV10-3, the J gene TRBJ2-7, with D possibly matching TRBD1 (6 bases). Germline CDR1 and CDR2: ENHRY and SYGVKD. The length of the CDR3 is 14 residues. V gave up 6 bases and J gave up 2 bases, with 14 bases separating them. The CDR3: CAIRKEQGTYEQYF. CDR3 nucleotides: TGTGCCATCAGAAAAGAACAGGGTACCTACGAGCAGTACTTC.

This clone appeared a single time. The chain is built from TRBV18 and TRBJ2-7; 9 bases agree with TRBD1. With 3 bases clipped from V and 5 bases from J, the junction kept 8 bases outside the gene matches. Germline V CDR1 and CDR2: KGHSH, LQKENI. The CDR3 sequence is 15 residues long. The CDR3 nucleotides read TGTGCCAGCTCACCCGGGACAGGGCCATGGAACGAGCAGTACTTC. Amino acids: CASSPGTGPWNEQYF.

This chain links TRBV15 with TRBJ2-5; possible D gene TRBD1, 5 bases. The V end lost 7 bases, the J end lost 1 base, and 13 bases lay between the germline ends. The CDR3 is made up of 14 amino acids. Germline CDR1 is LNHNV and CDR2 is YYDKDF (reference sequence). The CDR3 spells CATTGGAFQETQYF. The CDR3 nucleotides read TGTGCCACCACCGGTGGGGCCTTCCAAGAGACCCAGTACTTC.

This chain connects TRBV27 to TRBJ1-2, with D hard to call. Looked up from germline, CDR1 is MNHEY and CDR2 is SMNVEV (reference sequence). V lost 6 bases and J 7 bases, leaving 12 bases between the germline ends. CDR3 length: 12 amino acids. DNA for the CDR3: TGTGCCAGCAGCCTATCGGGGTTTGGCTACACCTTC. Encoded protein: CASSLSGFGYTF.

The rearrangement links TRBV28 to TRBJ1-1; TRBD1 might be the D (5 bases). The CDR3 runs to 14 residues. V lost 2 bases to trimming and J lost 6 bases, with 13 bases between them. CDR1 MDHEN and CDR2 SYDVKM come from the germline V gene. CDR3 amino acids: CASSLGSRVAEAFF. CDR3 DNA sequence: TGTGCCAGCAGTTTAGGAAGCAGGGTCGCTGAAGCTTTCTTT. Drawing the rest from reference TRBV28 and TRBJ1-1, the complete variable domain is DVKVTQSSRYLVKRTGEKVFLECVQDMDHENMFWYRQDPGLGLRLIYFSYDVKMKEKGDIPEGYSVSREKKERFSLILESASTNQTSMYLCASSLGSRVAEAFFGQGTRLTVV.

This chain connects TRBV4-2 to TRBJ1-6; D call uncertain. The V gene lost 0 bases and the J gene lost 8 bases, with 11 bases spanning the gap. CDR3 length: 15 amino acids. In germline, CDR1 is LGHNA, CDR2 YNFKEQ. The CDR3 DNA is TGTGCCAGCAGCCAAGATGGGCCAGACCATTCACCCCTCCACTTT. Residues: CASSQDGPDHSPLHF.

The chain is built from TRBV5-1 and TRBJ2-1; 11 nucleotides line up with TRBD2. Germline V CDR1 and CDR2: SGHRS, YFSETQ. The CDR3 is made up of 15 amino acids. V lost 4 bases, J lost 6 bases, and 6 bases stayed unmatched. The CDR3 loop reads CASSKLAGEFNEQFF. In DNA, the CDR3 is TGCGCCAGCAGCAAACTAGCGGGGGAGTTCAATGAGCAGTTCTTC.

In nucleotides, the CDR3 is TGTGCCAGCAGCTTCGAGCCTAGCACAGATACGCAGTATTTT. Translating gives CASSFEPSTDTQYF. The chain joins TRBV7-2 to TRBJ2-3; D gene uncertain. V shed 3 bases and J shed 0 bases, with 7 bases lying between them. This CDR3 contains 14 residues. Germline V gene lookup returns CDR1 SGHTA and CDR2 FQGNSA.

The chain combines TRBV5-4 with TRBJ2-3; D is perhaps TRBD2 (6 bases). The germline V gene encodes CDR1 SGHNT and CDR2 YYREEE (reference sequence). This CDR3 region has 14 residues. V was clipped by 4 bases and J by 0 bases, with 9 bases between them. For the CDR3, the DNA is TGTGCCAGCAGCCGAAGCGGGAGCACAGATACGCAGTATTTT. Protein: CASSRSGSTDTQYF.

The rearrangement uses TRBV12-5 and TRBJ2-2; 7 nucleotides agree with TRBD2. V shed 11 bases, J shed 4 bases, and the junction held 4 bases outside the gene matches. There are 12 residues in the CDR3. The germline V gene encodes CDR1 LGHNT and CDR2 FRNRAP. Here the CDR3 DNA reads TGTGCTGGGGGGGGAGTCACCGGGGAGCTGTTTTTT. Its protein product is CAGGGVTGELFF.

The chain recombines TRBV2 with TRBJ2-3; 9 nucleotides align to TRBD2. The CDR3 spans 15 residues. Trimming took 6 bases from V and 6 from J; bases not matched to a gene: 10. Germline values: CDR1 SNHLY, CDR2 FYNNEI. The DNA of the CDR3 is TGTGCCAGCAGGGCCCCCGGGACTAGCTTGGATACGCAGTATTTT. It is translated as CASRAPGTSLDTQYF.